This record looks at one T cell receptor (beta chain) sequence and its context. Profiled with immunoSEQ multiplex PCR; TCRdb holds only in-frame clones, not every one. The repertoire holds just under 65,000 clones, roughly 89% seen once, with 2.2% in the top ten. This sample stems from a study of T cell changes during pregnancy in multiple sclerosis. Trimming removed 3 bases at V and 5 bases at J, with 13 bases between. There are 14 residues in the CDR3. Per the germline V gene, CDR1 is LNHDA and CDR2 is SQIVND (reference sequence). The source is a female donor in good health, enrolled as a control in a pregnancy study. Specimen: peripheral blood, collected in the third trimester of pregnancy. V usage is TRBV19 and J usage is TRBJ2-5; possibly TRBD2 for D (5 bases). The CDR3 loop is CASSITGFSETQYF. The DNA of the CDR3 is TGTGCCAGTAGTATTACGGGGTTCTCGGAGACCCAGTACTTC.